This T cell receptor (beta chain) was identified in a study of blood T cell repertoires in COVID-19. Germline V gene data show CDR1 as KGHSH and CDR2 as LQKENI. J lost 8 bases, V lost 2 bases, and 6 bases had no gene match. The CDR3 totals 14 residues. The method was immunoSEQ multiplex PCR; TCRdb's version includes in-frame clones alone and lacks a portion of them. The data show over 200,000 clones, with roughly 80% seen just once and 1.8% held by the top ten. Participant-reported clinical history was the basis for cohort assignment. Cohort 3 recovery required two negative PCRs, clearance, or symptom resolution.

Material for sequencing was PBMCs or T cells enriched from blood (not recorded which). The genes are TRBV18 and TRBJ1-2; TRBD1 matches 9 bases. This clonotype was obtained from a man in his sixties who had recovered from COVID-19. The CDR3 region has the DNA TGTGCCAGCTCACCATCAGGGACAGGGAAAGGCTACACCTTC. This sequence encodes CASSPSGTGKGYTF.